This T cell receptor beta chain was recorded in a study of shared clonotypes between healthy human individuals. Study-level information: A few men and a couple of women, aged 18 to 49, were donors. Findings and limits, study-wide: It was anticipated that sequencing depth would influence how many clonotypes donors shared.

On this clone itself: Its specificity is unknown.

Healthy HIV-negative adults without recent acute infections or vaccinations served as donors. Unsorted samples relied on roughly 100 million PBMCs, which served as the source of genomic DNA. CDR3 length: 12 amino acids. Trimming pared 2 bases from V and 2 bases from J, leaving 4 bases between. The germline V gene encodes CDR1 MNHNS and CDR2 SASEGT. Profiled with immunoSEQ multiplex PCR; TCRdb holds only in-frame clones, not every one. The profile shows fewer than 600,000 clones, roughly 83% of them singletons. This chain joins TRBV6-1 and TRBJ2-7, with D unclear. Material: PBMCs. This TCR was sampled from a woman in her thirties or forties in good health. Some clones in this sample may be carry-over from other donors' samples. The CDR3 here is CASSEMTYEQYF. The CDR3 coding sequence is TGTGCCAGCAGTGAAATGACCTACGAGCAGTACTTC.